This T cell receptor (beta chain) was retrieved from a study of blood T cell repertoires in COVID-19. Across the whole study: Samples representing acute and convalescent COVID-19 were sourced from the United States, Italy and Spain. T cells, B-cell-depleted T cells, or PBMCs supplied cDNA or gDNA.

Per the authors' pipeline: Amplification with reference gene primers provided the estimates of nucleated cell counts. TCRdb keeps only in-frame clones here, not all; method: immunoSEQ multiplex PCR. The V and J calls and the clone size are those of that table, but D and trimming were determined from the DNA. The table lists about 190,000 clones, around four fifths of them singletons. The CDR3 length is 17 residues. Losses at the gene ends were 8 bases for V and 3 bases for J; bases not matched to a gene: 10. Per germline, CDR1 MDHEN and CDR2 SYDVKM. This chain connects TRBV28 to TRBJ2-2, with 12 nucleotides matching TRBD2. The sample comprised peripheral blood. The clonotype comes from a woman aged 25 to 39 with acute or convalescent COVID-19. The CDR3 is CASRRLAGDWDTGELFF. The CDR3 DNA reads TGTGCCAGCCGTCGACTAGCGGGGGATTGGGACACCGGGGAGCTGTTTTTT.